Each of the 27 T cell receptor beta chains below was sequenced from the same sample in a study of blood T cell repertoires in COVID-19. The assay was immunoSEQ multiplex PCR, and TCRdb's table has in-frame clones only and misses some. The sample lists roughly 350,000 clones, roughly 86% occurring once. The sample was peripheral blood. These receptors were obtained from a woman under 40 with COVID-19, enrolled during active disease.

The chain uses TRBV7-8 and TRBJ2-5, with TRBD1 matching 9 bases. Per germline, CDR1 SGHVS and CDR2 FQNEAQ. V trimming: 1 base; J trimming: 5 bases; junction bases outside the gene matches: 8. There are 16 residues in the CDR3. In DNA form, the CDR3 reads TGTGCCAGCAGCTTAGTGGGACAGGGAACGGTTGAGACCCAGTACTTC. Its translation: CASSLVGQGTVETQYF.

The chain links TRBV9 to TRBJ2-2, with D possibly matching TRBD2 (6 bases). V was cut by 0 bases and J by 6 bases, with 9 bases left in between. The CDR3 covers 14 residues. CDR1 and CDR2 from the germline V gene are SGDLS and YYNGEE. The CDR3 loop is CASSVGGGAGELFF. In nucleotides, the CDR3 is TGTGCCAGCAGCGTAGGCGGCGGGGCCGGGGAGCTGTTTTTT.

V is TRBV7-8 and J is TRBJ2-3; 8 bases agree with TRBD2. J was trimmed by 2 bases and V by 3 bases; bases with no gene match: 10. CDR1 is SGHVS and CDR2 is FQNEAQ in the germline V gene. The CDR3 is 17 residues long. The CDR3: CASSFREGGWNTDTQYF. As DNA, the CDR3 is TGTGCCAGCAGCTTCCGGGAGGGGGGATGGAACACAGATACGCAGTATTTT.

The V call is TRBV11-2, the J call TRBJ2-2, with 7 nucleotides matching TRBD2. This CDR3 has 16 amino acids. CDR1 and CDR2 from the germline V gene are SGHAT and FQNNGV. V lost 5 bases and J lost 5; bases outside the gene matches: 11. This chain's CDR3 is CASSPVAGSRTGELFF. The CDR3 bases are TGTGCCAGCAGCCCAGTAGCGGGCTCGAGAACCGGGGAGCTGTTTTTT.

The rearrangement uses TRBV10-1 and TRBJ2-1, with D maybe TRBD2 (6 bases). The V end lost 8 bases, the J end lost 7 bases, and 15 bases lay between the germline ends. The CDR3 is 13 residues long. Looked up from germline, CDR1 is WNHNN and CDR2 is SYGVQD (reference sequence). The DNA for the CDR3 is TGCGCCAGCCATAGCGGAGATAGGAATGAGCAGTTCTTC. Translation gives CASHSGDRNEQFF.

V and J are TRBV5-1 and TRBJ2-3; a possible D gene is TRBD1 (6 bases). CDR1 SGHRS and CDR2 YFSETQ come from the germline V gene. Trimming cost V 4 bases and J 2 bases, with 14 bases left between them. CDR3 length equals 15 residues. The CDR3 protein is CASSPTGHITDTQYF. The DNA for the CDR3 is TGCGCCAGCAGCCCGACGGGACACATCACAGATACGCAGTATTTT.

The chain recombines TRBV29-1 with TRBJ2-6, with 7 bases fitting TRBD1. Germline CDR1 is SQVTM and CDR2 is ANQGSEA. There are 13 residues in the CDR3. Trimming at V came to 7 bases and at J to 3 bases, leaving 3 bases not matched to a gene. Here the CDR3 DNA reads TGCAGCGCGAGGGGGCGTGGGGCCAACGTCCTGACTTTC. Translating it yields CSARGRGANVLTF.

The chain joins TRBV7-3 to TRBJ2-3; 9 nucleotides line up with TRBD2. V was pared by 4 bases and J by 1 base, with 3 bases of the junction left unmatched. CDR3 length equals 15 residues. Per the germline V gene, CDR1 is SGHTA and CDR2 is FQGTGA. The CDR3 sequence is CASSSLAGRTDTQYF. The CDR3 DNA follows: TGTGCCAGCAGCTCGCTAGCGGGGCGCACAGATACGCAGTATTTT.

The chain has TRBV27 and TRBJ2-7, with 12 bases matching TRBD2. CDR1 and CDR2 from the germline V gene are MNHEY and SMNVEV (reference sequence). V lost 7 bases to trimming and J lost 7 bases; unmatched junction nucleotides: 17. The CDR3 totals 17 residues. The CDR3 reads CASTVAATSGSVREQYF. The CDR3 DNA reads TGTGCCAGCACCGTAGCCGCGACTAGCGGGAGTGTGCGGGAGCAGTACTTC.

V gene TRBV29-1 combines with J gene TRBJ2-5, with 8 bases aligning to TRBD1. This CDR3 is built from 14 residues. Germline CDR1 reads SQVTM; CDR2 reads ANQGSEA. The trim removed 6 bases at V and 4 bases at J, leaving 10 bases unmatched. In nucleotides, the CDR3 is TGCAGCGTAGCCCCCAGGGGGCGCGGAGAGACCCAGTACTTC. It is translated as CSVAPRGRGETQYF.

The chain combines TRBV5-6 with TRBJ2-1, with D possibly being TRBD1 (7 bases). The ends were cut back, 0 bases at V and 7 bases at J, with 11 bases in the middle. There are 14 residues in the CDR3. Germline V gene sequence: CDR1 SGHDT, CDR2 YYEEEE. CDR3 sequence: CASSLVEGANEQFF. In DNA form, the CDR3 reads TGTGCCAGCAGCTTGGTGGAGGGGGCTAATGAGCAGTTCTTC.

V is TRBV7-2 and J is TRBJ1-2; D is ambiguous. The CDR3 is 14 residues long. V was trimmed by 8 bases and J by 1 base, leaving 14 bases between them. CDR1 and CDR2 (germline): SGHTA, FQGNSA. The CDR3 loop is CASGRANHNYGYTF. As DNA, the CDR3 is TGTGCCAGCGGGAGAGCGAACCATAACTATGGCTACACCTTC.

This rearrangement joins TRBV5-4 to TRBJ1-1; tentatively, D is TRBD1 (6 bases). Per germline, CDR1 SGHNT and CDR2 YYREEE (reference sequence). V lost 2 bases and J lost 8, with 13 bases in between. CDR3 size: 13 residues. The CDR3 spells CASSFVGRGEAFF. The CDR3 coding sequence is TGTGCCAGCAGCTTCGTCGGTAGGGGGGAAGCTTTCTTT.

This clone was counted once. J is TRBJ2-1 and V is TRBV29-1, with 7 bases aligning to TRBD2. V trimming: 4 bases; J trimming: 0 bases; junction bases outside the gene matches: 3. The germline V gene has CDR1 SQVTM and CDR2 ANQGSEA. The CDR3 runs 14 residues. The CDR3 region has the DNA TGCAGCGTTGGACTAGCTGCCTCCTACAATGAGCAGTTCTTC. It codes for CSVGLAASYNEQFF.

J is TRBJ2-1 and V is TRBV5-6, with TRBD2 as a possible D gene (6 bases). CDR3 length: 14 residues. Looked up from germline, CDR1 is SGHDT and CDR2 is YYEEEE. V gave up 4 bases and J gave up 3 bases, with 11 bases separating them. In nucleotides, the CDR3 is TGTGCCAGCAGCCCCCTGGGGGGCTACAATGAGCAGTTCTTC. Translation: CASSPLGGYNEQFF.

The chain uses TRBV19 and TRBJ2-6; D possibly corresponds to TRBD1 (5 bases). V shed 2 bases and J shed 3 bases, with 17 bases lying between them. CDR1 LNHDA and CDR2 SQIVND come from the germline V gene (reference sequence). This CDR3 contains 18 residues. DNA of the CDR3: TGTGCCAGTAGTATAATTTTACAAGGGGCTGGTGGGGCCAACGTCCTGACTTTC. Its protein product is CASSIILQGAGGANVLTF. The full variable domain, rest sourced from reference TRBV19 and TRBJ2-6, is DGGITQSPKYLFRKEGQNVTLSCEQNLNHDAMYWYRQDPGQGLRLIYYSQIVNDFQKGDIAEGYSVSREKKESFPLTVTSAQKNPTAFYLCASSIILQGAGGANVLTFGAGSRLTVL.

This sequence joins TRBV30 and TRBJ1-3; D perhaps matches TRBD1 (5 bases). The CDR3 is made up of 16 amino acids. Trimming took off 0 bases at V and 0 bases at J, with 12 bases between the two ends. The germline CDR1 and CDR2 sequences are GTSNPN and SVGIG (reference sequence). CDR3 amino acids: CAWSVGRGGSGNTIYF. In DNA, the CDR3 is TGTGCCTGGAGTGTGGGGCGGGGAGGCTCTGGAAACACCATATATTTT.

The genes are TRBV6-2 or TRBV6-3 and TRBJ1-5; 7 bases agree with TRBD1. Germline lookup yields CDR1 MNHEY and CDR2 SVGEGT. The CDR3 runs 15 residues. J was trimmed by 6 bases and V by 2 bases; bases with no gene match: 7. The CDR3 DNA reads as TGTGCCAGCAGTTACGCTACAGGGGCAGGTCAGCCCCAGCATTTT. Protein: CASSYATGAGQPQHF.

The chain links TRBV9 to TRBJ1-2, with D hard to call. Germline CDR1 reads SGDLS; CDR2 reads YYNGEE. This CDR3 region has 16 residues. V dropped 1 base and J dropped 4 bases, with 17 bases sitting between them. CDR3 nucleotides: TGTGCCAGCAGCGTACAGGCCGATTGGAGGCTCTATGGCTACACCTTC. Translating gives CASSVQADWRLYGYTF. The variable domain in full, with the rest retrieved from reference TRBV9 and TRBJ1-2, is DSGVTQTPKHLITATGQRVTLRCSPRSGDLSVYWYQQSLDQGLQFLIQYYNGEERAKGNILERFSAQQFPDLHSELNLSSLELGDSALYFCASSVQADWRLYGYTFGSGTRLTVV.

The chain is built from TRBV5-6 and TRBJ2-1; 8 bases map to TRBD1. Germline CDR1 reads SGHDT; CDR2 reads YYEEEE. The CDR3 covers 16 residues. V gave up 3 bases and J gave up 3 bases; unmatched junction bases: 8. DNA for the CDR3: TGTGCCAGCAGCTACCACAGGGGGACTGACTACAATGAGCAGTTCTTC. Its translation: CASSYHRGTDYNEQFF.

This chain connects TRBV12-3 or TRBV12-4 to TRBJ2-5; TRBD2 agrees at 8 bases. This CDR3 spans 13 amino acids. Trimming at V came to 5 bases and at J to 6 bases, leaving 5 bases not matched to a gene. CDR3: CASSDSGRKTQYF. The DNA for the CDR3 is TGTGCCAGCAGTGACAGCGGGAGAAAGACCCAGTACTTC.

The CDR3 loop is CSVVPQLNTEAFF. The CDR3 region has the DNA TGCAGCGTTGTACCACAGTTGAACACTGAAGCTTTCTTT. V and J are TRBV29-1 and TRBJ1-1; no firm D call. V lost 4 bases to trimming and J lost 0 bases, with 9 bases between them. There are 13 residues in the CDR3. Germline V lookup: CDR1 SQVTM, CDR2 ANQGSEA.

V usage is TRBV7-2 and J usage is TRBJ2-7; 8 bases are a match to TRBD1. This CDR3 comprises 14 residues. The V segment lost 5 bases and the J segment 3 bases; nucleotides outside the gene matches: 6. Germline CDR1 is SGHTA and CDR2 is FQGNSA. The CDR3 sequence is CASSQTGAGYEQYF. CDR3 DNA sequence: TGTGCCAGCAGCCAGACAGGGGCCGGCTACGAGCAGTACTTC.

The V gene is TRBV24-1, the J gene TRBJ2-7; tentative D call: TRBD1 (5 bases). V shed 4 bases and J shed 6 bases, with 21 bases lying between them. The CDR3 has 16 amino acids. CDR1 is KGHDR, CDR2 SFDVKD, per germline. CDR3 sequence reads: CATSDSPFRGRVEQYF. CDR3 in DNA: TGTGCCACCAGTGACTCCCCCTTTAGGGGCAGGGTCGAGCAGTACTTC.

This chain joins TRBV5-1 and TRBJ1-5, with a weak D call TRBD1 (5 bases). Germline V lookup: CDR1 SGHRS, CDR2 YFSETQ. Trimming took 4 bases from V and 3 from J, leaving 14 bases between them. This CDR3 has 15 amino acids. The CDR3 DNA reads TGCGCCAGCAGCCCGGGGGATCTGTACAATCAGCCCCAGCATTTT. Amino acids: CASSPGDLYNQPQHF.

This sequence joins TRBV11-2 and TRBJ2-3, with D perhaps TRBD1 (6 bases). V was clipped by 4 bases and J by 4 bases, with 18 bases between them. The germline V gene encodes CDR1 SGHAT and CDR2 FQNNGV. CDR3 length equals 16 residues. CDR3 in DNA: TGTGCCAGCAGCTCTCCAAGAACAGGGCTATCAGATACGCAGTATTTT. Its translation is CASSSPRTGLSDTQYF.

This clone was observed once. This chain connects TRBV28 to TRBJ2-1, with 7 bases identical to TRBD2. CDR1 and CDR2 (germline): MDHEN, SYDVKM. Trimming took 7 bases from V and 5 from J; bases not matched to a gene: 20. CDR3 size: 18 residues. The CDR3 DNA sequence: TGTGCCAGCACGCACAGAGGGCTGCGGGAGAGATCGAACAATGAGCAGTTCTTC. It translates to CASTHRGLRERSNNEQFF. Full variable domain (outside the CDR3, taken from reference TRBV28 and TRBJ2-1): DVKVTQSSRYLVKRTGEKVFLECVQDMDHENMFWYRQDPGLGLRLIYFSYDVKMKEKGDIPEGYSVSREKKERFSLILESASTNQTSMYLCASTHRGLRERSNNEQFFGPGTRLTVL.